The 20 T cell receptor beta chains in this list originate from one sample, sequenced in a study of T-cell reconstitution after alpha-beta-depleted transplantation in children. The library targeted TCRbeta and was prepared with unique molecular identifiers. Via MiXCR, TCRdb re-called the PCR reads, giving one row per CDR3 protein. The sample holds about 540,000 distinct CDR3 sequences, about a quarter seen once. Sequences were derived from PBMCs, sampled before TCRalphabeta/CD19-depleted stem cell transplant. These receptors all come from a boy in the first two years of life with Wiskott-Aldrich syndrome, due to receive a stem cell transplant.

The chain employs TRBV12-3 or TRBV12-4 and TRBJ1-4; 10 nucleotides align to TRBD1. The CDR3 is 14 residues long. V lost 6 bases and J lost 7; bases outside the gene matches: 5. Written as DNA, the CDR3 is TGTGCCAGCAGCCTGACAGGGGGCTTTGAAAAACTGTTTTTT. Residues: CASSLTGGFEKLFF.

The chain joins TRBV7-2 to TRBJ2-7, with TRBD2 identical over 13 bases. The ends lost 2 bases at V and 4 bases at J; junction bases unmatched: 5. The CDR3 covers 16 residues. The V gene's germline CDR1 is SGHTA and CDR2 FQGNSA. CDR3 coding DNA: TGTGCCAGCAGCTTAACACTAGCGGGAGGGATATACGAGCAGTACTTC. Its protein product is CASSLTLAGGIYEQYF.

This clonotype has only a few counts. The chain joins TRBV5-1 to TRBJ2-7; TRBD2 aligns across 8 bases. The germline CDR1 and CDR2 sequences are SGHRS and YFSETQ. The CDR3 is made up of 19 amino acids. With 0 bases clipped from V and 4 bases from J, the junction kept 18 bases outside the gene matches. CDR3 in DNA: TGCGCCAGCAGCTTGGATCTCAGACGGCCATCGCGGGAGGCTTACGAGCAGTACTTC. Its translation: CASSLDLRRPSREAYEQYF.

This chain connects TRBV6-6 to TRBJ2-5, with D possibly being TRBD2 (6 bases). Per the germline V gene, CDR1 is MNHNY and CDR2 is SVGAGI (reference sequence). This CDR3 comprises 13 residues. The germline V and J ends were trimmed by 0 bases and 10 bases, with 12 bases remaining between them. This CDR3 is CASSYSPGVDQYF. As DNA, the CDR3 is TGTGCCAGCAGTTACTCTCCGGGGGTGGACCAGTACTTC.

This chain connects TRBV5-1 to TRBJ1-4, with 8 bases identical to TRBD1. The CDR3 totals 16 residues. The junction had 8 bases not matched to a gene; V was cut back by 4 bases and J by 3 bases. Germline assignment: CDR1 SGHRS and CDR2 YFSETQ. Here the CDR3 reads CASSTGDRGANEKLFF. DNA of the CDR3: TGCGCCAGCAGCACGGGAGACAGGGGTGCTAATGAAAAACTGTTTTTT. The complete variable domain, with remaining parts taken from reference TRBV5-1 and TRBJ1-4, reads KAGVTQTPRYLIKTRGQQVTLSCSPISGHRSVSWYQQTPGQGLQFLFEYFSETQRNKGNFPGRFSGRQFSNSRSEMNVSTLELGDSALYLCASSTGDRGANEKLFFGSGTQLSVL.

There are a few counts of this clonotype. The chain links TRBV18 to TRBJ1-5; no clear D. The germline V gene has CDR1 KGHSH and CDR2 LQKENI. The germline V and J ends were trimmed by 5 bases and 5 bases, with 10 bases remaining between them. The CDR3 consists of 13 residues. CDR3 in DNA: TGTGCCAGCTCAACCACCGGCTATCAGCCCCAGCATTTT. The encoded protein is CASSTTGYQPQHF.

The CDR3: CASSGPRSYNEQFF. The CDR3 DNA follows: TGTGCCAGCAGCGGTCCTCGCTCCTACAATGAGCAGTTCTTC. The chain recombines TRBV9 with TRBJ2-1; D not resolved. V lost 3 bases to trimming and J lost 0 bases, with 7 bases between them. The CDR3 spans 14 residues. Germline CDR1 reads SGDLS; CDR2 reads YYNGEE. The full variable domain, completed using reference TRBV9 and TRBJ2-1, is DSGVTQTPKHLITATGQRVTLRCSPRSGDLSVYWYQQSLDQGLQFLIQYYNGEERAKGNILERFSAQQFPDLHSELNLSSLELGDSALYFCASSGPRSYNEQFFGPGTRLTVL.

A few counts support this clonotype. The V and J genes are TRBV12-3 or TRBV12-4 and TRBJ1-5, with D maybe TRBD1 (6 bases). CDR3 size: 16 residues. The ends were cut back, 5 bases at V and 2 bases at J, with 16 bases in the middle. CDR3 in amino acids: CASSRTGHGGNQPQHF. DNA for the CDR3: TGTGCCAGCAGTCGAACAGGGCACGGGGGCAATCAGCCCCAGCATTTT.

This clonotype was seen just once. The rearrangement links TRBV5-6 to TRBJ2-5, with D uncertain. Germline V gene lookup returns CDR1 SGHDT and CDR2 YYEEEE. The CDR3 length is 12 residues. V lost 2 bases and J lost 8, with 10 bases in between. The CDR3 DNA reads as TGTGCCAGCAGCTTCGGAACGGGCACCCAGTACTTC. Encoded protein: CASSFGTGTQYF. Full variable domain (outside the CDR3, taken from reference TRBV5-6 and TRBJ2-5): DAGVTQSPTHLIKTRGQQVTLRCSPKSGHDTVSWYQQALGQGPQFIFQYYEEEERQRGNFPDRFSGHQFPNYSSELNVNALLLGDSALYLCASSFGTGTQYFGPGTRLLVL.

This clonotype was observed a few times. The V gene is TRBV24-1, the J gene TRBJ2-1, with D tentatively TRBD1 (7 bases). From germline, CDR1 is KGHDR and CDR2 SFDVKD. The V gene lost 5 bases and the J gene lost 9 bases, with 13 bases spanning the gap. CDR3 size: 13 residues. The CDR3 coding sequence is TGTGCCACCAGTGCCTTGCAGGGGGGTGAGCAGTTCTTC. Its translation is CATSALQGGEQFF.

The chain links TRBV7-2 to TRBJ2-1; no reliable D call. V gave up 5 bases and J gave up 4 bases, with 6 bases separating them. This CDR3 region has 12 residues. The germline CDR1 and CDR2 sequences are SGHTA and FQGNSA. CDR3 bases: TGTGCCAGCAGCACCCGATACAATGAGCAGTTCTTC. Its protein product is CASSTRYNEQFF.

V usage is TRBV20-1 and J usage is TRBJ1-2; D is unresolved. Deletions cut 6 bases from V and 3 bases from J, with 14 bases between. The CDR3 contains 13 residues. Germline V gene data show CDR1 as DFQATT and CDR2 as SNEGSKA (reference sequence). CDR3 DNA sequence: TGCAGTGCCCAAGGTCCTGGTTACTATGGCTACACCTTC. Translation gives CSAQGPGYYGYTF.

This chain links TRBV29-1 with TRBJ2-1; no clear D gene. The V and J ends lost 7 bases and 0 bases respectively, with 4 bases between them. CDR1 and CDR2 (germline): SQVTM, ANQGSEA. The CDR3 covers 11 residues. DNA of the CDR3: TGCAGCGGCCTCTCCTACAATGAGCAGTTCTTC. This encodes CSGLSYNEQFF.

This clonotype has more than one count but fewer than ten. The chain employs TRBV6-2 or TRBV6-3 and TRBJ2-1; 12 nucleotides line up with TRBD2. Looked up from germline, CDR1 is MNHEY and CDR2 is SVGEGT. Trimming cost V 6 bases and J 9 bases; bases outside gene matches: 9. The CDR3 length is 15 residues. The CDR3 loop is CASSRLAGAVGEQFF. The CDR3 coding sequence is TGTGCCAGCAGCCGACTAGCGGGGGCGGTCGGTGAGCAGTTCTTC.

Only a few counts were recorded for this clonotype. V usage is TRBV13 and J usage is TRBJ1-2, with D uncertain. Germline CDR1 is PRHDT and CDR2 is FYEKMQ (reference sequence). V was trimmed by 5 bases and J by 4 bases, leaving 8 bases between them. This CDR3 is 12 amino acids long. The CDR3 DNA sequence: TGTGCCAGCAGCCGGACGACCTATGGCTACACCTTC. This sequence encodes CASSRTTYGYTF.

This clonotype was found a few times. The rearrangement links TRBV7-6 to TRBJ2-3; a weak D match, TRBD1 (8 bases). V was cut by 5 bases and J by 4 bases, with 19 bases left in between. The V gene's germline CDR1 is SGHVS and CDR2 FNYEAQ. This CDR3 region has 16 residues. The CDR3, as DNA: TGTGCCAGCAGCGAATTACAGGGGGGGAGGTCAGATACGCAGTATTTT. It is translated as CASSELQGGRSDTQYF.

CDR3 amino acids: CASSQPGQTGELFF. CDR3 sequence (DNA): TGCGCCAGCAGCCAACCGGGACAGACCGGGGAGCTGTTTTTT. V is TRBV4-1 and J is TRBJ2-2; 7 bases are a match to TRBD1. CDR3 size: 14 residues. The germline CDR1 and CDR2 sequences are MGHRA and YSYEKL. V shed 2 bases and J 5 bases; nucleotides not matched to a gene: 2.

The rearrangement uses TRBV28 and TRBJ1-3; D is unresolved. The V end lost 7 bases, the J end lost 4 bases, and 14 bases lay between the germline ends. Germline-derived CDR1 and CDR2 are MDHEN and SYDVKM. CDR3 size: 14 residues. CDR3 bases: TGTGCCAGCACCCCACAGTTGTCGGGAAACACCATATATTTT. Translated, it gives CASTPQLSGNTIYF.

V gene TRBV5-1 combines with J gene TRBJ2-3; D remains ambiguous. Germline CDR1 reads SGHRS; CDR2 reads YFSETQ. CDR3 length equals 15 residues. V lost 0 bases and J 2 bases, leaving 10 bases between the germline ends. In DNA form, the CDR3 reads TGCGCCAGCAGCTTGGCCGGGCGGACCACAGATACGCAGTATTTT. It specifies CASSLAGRTTDTQYF.

This clonotype has just a few counts. The chain employs TRBV6-1 and TRBJ2-2, with D perhaps TRBD1 (5 bases). Germline CDR1 and CDR2: MNHNS and SASEGT. There are 14 residues in the CDR3. V was clipped by 6 bases and J by 6 bases, with 14 bases between them. This chain's CDR3 is CASRLRAQAGELFF. The CDR3 DNA sequence: TGTGCCAGCAGACTTAGGGCACAGGCCGGGGAGCTGTTTTTT.